The rows below give T cell receptor beta chains drawn from one sample of a study of cytomegalovirus exposure and HLA in healthy donors. Only in-frame clones appear in the TCRdb table, and some are missing; sequencing was by immunoSEQ multiplex PCR. This sample yields around 140,000 clones, of which around 80% are seen a single time; less than 3.5% belongs to the top ten. Material for sequencing was PBMCs. These TCRs come from a woman aged 25 to 39 in good health and CMV-seronegative. CDR3s leave out the opening cysteine and the closing phenylalanine or tryptophan. The order of the fields is J gene, V gene, clone size, CDR3 length, CDR3 protein. Clone size is stated in some rows and not others, as once, few, many or a class when expanded.

>TRBJ1-2|TRBV19|-|11
ASTVDWDYGYT
>TRBJ2-7|TRBV6-1|few|11
ASSGGLPYEQY
>TRBJ1-1|TRBV7-9|-|16
SSSLPRILTLMNTEAF
>TRBJ1-1|TRBV4-1|once|12
ASSQDTVHTEAF
>-|TRBV28|-|12
ASSRTGLLYEQY
>TRBJ2-1|TRBV10-1|-|14
ASSERGRRTYNEQF
>TRBJ2-3|TRBV7-8|-|18
ASSLRGTSEKLTSTDTQY
>TRBJ2-1|TRBV6-1|-|15
ASSEASLAVSYNEQF
>TRBJ2-5|TRBV7-2|-|11
ASSPRPEETQY
>TRBJ1-2|TRBV30|-|11
AWSVSGQGGYT
>TRBJ2-7|TRBV7-2|once|11
ASSLRTTYEQY
>TRBJ2-7|TRBV5-1|-|14
ASSLARQADMDEQY
>TRBJ1-1|TRBV7-9|-|10
ASSLGRTEAF
>TRBJ2-7|TRBV14|-|12
ASSRGGASHEQY
>TRBJ1-6|TRBV7-2|-|11
ASSLAGDSPLH
>TRBJ2-7|TRBV4-1|few|15
ASSQNVMGLASYEQY
>TRBJ2-7|TRBV9|once|13
ASSGGPAGGREQY
>TRBJ2-3|TRBV7-8|once|12
ASSTGQGKDTQY
>TRBJ1-1|TRBV2|-|15
ASSEPWGKQEGTEAF
>TRBJ2-3|TRBV10-1|-|14
ASSIEPGQGPDTQY
>TRBJ1-4|TRBV27|-|11
ASRDRNNEKLF
>TRBJ1-5|TRBV6-5|few|13
ASSPQYRQNQPQH
>TRBJ1-1|TRBV5-6|medium-sized|11
ASSLPGNTEAF
>TRBJ1-1|TRBV29-1|-|13
SVDYSGGSGGEAF
>TRBJ2-3|TRBV13|-|13
ASSIRRGLGHTQY
>TRBJ2-5|TRBV4-1|-|13
ASSQDRSSGETQY
>TRBJ1-5|TRBV5-1|-|15
ASSLTPPGNSNQPQH
>TRBJ2-5|TRBV10-3|-|13
AISALTGQQETQY
>TRBJ2-7|TRBV15|-|13
ATSSEGVSNYEQY
>TRBJ2-2|TRBV18|-|13
ASSPRQAGTGELF
>TRBJ2-2|TRBV10-2|-|14
ASRLTSGRPTGELF
>TRBJ2-5|TRBV28|-|16
ASSQMVRASGSQETQY
>TRBJ2-1|TRBV6-1|-|12
ASRRGQGYNEQF
>TRBJ2-7|TRBV30|once|13
AWSETGQGVYEQY
>TRBJ1-1|TRBV5-4|few|11
ASSLQGGTEAF
>TRBJ2-2|TRBV7-6|-|12
ASSLAYSTGELF
>TRBJ1-3|TRBV29-1|-|12
SVERQGSGDTIY